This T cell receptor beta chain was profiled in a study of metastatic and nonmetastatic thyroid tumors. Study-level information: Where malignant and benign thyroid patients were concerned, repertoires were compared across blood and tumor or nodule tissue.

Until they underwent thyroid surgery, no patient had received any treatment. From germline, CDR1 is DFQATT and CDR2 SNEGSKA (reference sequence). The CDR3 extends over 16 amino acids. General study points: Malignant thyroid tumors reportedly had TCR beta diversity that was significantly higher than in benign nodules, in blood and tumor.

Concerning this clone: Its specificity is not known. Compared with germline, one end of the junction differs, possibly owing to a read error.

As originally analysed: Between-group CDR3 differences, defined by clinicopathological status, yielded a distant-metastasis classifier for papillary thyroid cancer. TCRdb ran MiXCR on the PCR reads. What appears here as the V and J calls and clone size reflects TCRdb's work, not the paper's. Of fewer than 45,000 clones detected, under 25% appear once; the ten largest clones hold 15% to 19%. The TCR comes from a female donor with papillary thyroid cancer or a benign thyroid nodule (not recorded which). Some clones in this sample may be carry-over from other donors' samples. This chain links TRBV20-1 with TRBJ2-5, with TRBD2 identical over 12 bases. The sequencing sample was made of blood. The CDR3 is CSAGDPSGRGGGTRYF. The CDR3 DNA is TGCAGTGCTGGCGACCCTAGCGGGAGGGGAGGGGGGACCCGGTACTTC.